One T cell receptor (beta chain) is described in this entry. Which antigen it targets is not known. One base away there is no much larger clone; base qualities are not given. Library generation was performed with the immunoSEQ multiplex PCR assay. In its TCRdb copy, this immuneACCESS table keeps in-frame sequences only and misses some clones. Where compared with another copy, unresolved V genes explain less than half of these, and the others have no known cause. This sample gives 55,000 to 70,000 clones in total; roughly 94% of them show up just once. The top ten clones comprise around 1.3% of the sample. The data belong to a study of T cell changes during pregnancy in multiple sclerosis (dated by TCRdb to the late 2010s). Some background on the complete study: The study looked at changes in the T cell repertoire across pregnancy in women with multiple sclerosis.

Measured from the cysteine to the phenylalanine, the CDR3 is 15 residues long. Just CDR3 DNA is preserved here, 45 bases in frame from base 1. CDR1 and CDR2, per the germline V gene, are SGHNT and YENEEA. Trimming removed 5 bases from V and 5 bases from J; the gene matches leave 6 bases unexplained. The origin of this receptor is a female donor in good health, enrolled as a control in a pregnancy study. The V and J segments used are TRBV11-3 and TRBJ2-5, and 12 junctional nucleotides match TRBD1. The specimen was peripheral blood, collected in the second trimester of pregnancy. The sequenced DNA is TGTGCCAGCAGCCGGGGACAGGGGGCCGGGGAGACCCAGTACTTC. Its product reads: CASSRGQGAGETQYF.